A selection of T cell receptor beta chains follows, all from one sample in a study of T cell changes during pregnancy in multiple sclerosis. Using immunoSEQ multiplex PCR, the repertoire was profiled, and TCRdb retains in-frame clones only, with some absent. There are approximately 69,000 clones in the sample; about 91% occur only once, and almost 0.3% lies in the top ten. Sequencing used CD4+ T cells from peripheral blood mononuclear cells, obtained in the third trimester of pregnancy. Every receptor here comes from a female donor in good health, enrolled as a control in a pregnancy study. The CDR3 runs from the conserved cysteine through the conserved F or W. A D gene is named only where the DNA matches it firmly. Not all rows give a size; the values are once, few, many and, for expanded clones, a class.

cdr3_aa: CASSLREDSTEAFF
cdr3_nt: TGTGCCAGCAGCTTAAGGGAAGACAGCACTGAAGCTTTCTTT
j_call: TRBJ1-1
cdr3_length: 14
d_call: -
v_call: TRBV7-6
clone_size: few

cdr3_aa: CASSIPTGGGAEAFF
cdr3_nt: TGTGCCAGCAGTATTCCCACAGGGGGCGGGGCTGAAGCTTTCTTT
j_call: TRBJ1-1
cdr3_length: 15
d_call: TRBD1
v_call: TRBV6-6
clone_size: -

cdr3_aa: CASSSLKGQNTIYF
cdr3_nt: TGTGCCAGCAGCTCTCTAAAAGGACAGAACACCATATATTTT
j_call: TRBJ1-3
cdr3_length: 14
d_call: -
v_call: TRBV5-6
clone_size: -

cdr3_aa: CASSETGGSYQPQHF
cdr3_nt: TGTGCCAGCAGTGAGACAGGGGGATCTTATCAGCCCCAGCATTTT
j_call: TRBJ1-5
cdr3_length: 15
d_call: TRBD1
v_call: TRBV25-1
clone_size: -

cdr3_aa: CAWKKNQGTEAFF
cdr3_nt: TGTGCCTGGAAAAAAAATCAGGGCACTGAAGCTTTCTTT
j_call: TRBJ1-1
cdr3_length: 13
d_call: -
v_call: TRBV30
clone_size: few

cdr3_aa: CASSEGGGADIQYF
cdr3_nt: TGTGCCAGCAGTGAGGGCGGGGGGGCAGACATTCAGTACTTC
j_call: TRBJ2-4
cdr3_length: 14
d_call: TRBD2
v_call: TRBV6-4
clone_size: -

cdr3_aa: CAWGTGAGEKLFF
cdr3_nt: TGTGCCTGGGGGACAGGGGCGGGGGAAAAACTGTTTTTT
j_call: TRBJ1-4
cdr3_length: 13
d_call: TRBD1
v_call: TRBV30
clone_size: few

cdr3_aa: CASSRGQGSGETQYF
cdr3_nt: TGTGCCAGCTCAAGGGGACAGGGCTCGGGGGAGACCCAGTACTTC
j_call: TRBJ2-5
cdr3_length: 15
d_call: TRBD1
v_call: TRBV18
clone_size: -

cdr3_aa: CASSIQGRGTEAFF
cdr3_nt: TGTGCCAGTAGTATACAGGGCCGGGGGACTGAAGCTTTCTTT
j_call: TRBJ1-1
cdr3_length: 14
d_call: -
v_call: TRBV19
clone_size: few

cdr3_aa: CASSVAERDYGYTF
cdr3_nt: TGTGCCAGCAGCGTAGCTGAGAGGGACTATGGCTACACCTTC
j_call: TRBJ1-2
cdr3_length: 14
d_call: -
v_call: TRBV9
clone_size: -

cdr3_aa: CASSPPAGQPQHF
cdr3_nt: TGCGCCAGCAGCCCCCCGGCGGGGCAGCCCCAGCATTTT
j_call: TRBJ1-5
cdr3_length: 13
d_call: -
v_call: TRBV4-1
clone_size: -

cdr3_aa: CASRGGEYNSPLHF
cdr3_nt: TGTGCCAGTAGAGGAGGGGAATATAATTCACCCCTCCACTTT
j_call: TRBJ1-6
cdr3_length: 14
d_call: -
v_call: TRBV19
clone_size: -